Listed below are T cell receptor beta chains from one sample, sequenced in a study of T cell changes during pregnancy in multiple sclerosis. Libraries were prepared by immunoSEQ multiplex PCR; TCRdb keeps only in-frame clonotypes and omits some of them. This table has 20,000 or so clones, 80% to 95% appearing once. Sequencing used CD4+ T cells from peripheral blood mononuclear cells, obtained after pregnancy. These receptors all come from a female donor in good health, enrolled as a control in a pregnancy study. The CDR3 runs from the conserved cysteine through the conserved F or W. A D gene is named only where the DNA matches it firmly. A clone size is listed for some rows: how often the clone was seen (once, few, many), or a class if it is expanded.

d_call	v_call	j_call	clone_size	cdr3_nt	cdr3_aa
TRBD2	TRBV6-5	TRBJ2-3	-	TGTGCCAGCAGCTGGACTAGCGGGAGGCCAGATACGCAGTATTTT	CASSWTSGRPDTQYF
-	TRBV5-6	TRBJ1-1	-	TGTGCCAATCCTTACAGGGAAGCTTTCTTT	CANPYREAFF
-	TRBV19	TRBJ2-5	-	TGTGCCAGTAGTATAGATAGAGCAGAGACCCAGTACTTC	CASSIDRAETQYF
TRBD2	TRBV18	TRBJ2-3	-	TGTGCCAGCTCACCACCCGGGACTAGCGGCACAGATACGCAGTATTTT	CASSPPGTSGTDTQYF
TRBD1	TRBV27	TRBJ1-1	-	TGTGCCAGCAGTTACCGGACAGGATTGAACACTGAAGCTTTCTTT	CASSYRTGLNTEAFF
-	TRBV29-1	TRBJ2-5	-	TGCAGCGTTGATTCTACTAACGGAGAGACCCAGTACTTC	CSVDSTNGETQYF
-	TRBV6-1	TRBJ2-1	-	TGTGCCAGCAGTGAATTGGGGGCGGCCCACAATGAGCAGTTCTTC	CASSELGAAHNEQFF
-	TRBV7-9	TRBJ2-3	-	TGTGCCAGCAGCTTACCTATGGTCCGCGCCGATACGCAGTATTTT	CASSLPMVRADTQYF
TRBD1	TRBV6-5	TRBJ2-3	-	TGTGCCAGCAGCCCCGGGACAGGGGGCCCAGATACGCAGTATTTT	CASSPGTGGPDTQYF
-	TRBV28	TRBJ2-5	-	TGTGCCAGTAAAAGACAGGCGGCCACCGCGGGAGAGACCCAGTACTTC	CASKRQAATAGETQYF
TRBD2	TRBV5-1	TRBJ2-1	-	TGCGCCAGCAGCTTGGGGGCGGGGGTATACAATGAGCAGTTCTTC	CASSLGAGVYNEQFF
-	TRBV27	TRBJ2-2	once	TGTGCCAGCAGTTTTTCGCGGGCGGGCACCGGGGAGCTGTTTTTT	CASSFSRAGTGELFF
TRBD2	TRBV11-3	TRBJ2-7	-	TGTGCCAGCAGCTTATCCTACGGGAGGGCCTACGAGCAGTACTTC	CASSLSYGRAYEQYF
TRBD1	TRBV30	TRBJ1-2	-	TGTGCCTGGAGTGTACGGGACAGGGGCGGAGGCTACACCTTC	CAWSVRDRGGGYTF
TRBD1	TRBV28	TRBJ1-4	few	TGTGCCAGCAGCCAACAGGGGATTTACTATGAAAAACTGTTTTTT	CASSQQGIYYEKLFF
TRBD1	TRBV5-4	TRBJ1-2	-	TGTGCCAGCAGCCTCGACAGGGTTAACTATGGCTACACCTTC	CASSLDRVNYGYTF
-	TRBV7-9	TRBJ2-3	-	TGTGCCAGCAGCCAACAACCGGATACGCAGTATTTT	CASSQQPDTQYF
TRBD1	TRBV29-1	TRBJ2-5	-	TGCAGCGTTTCGGGACAGGGGGGTAAGACCCAGTACTTC	CSVSGQGGKTQYF
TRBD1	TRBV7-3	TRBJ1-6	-	TGTGCCAGCAGCGCCGGGACAGTCTATAATTCACCCCTCCACTTT	CASSAGTVYNSPLHF
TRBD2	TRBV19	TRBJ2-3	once	TGTGCCAGTAGGGCTAGCGGGGGGCCAGATACGCAGTATTTT	CASRASGGPDTQYF
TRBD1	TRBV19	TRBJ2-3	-	TGTGCCAGTAGTAACAGGGGGCGCACAGATACGCAGTATTTT	CASSNRGRTDTQYF
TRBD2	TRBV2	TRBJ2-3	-	TGTGCCAGCAGTCCCGGGGGGGCAAGCACAGATACGCAGTATTTT	CASSPGGASTDTQYF
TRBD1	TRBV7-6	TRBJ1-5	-	TGTGCCAGCAGCTTAGACAGGGGCCAAGCGGGTCAGCCCCAGCATTTT	CASSLDRGQAGQPQHF
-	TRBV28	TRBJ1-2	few	TGTGCCAGCAGTTTCCCCAGGGCAGGATCTAACTATGGCTACACCTTC	CASSFPRAGSNYGYTF
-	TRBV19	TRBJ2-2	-	TGTGCCAGTAGTAAACAAACGATTGGGGAGCTGTTTTTT	CASSKQTIGELFF
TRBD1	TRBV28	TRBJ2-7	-	TGTGCCAGCTGGGACAGTACCTACGAGCAGTACTTC	CASWDSTYEQYF
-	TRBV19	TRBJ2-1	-	TGTGCCAGTAGTATGCGGACGGGGAATGAGCAGTTCTTC	CASSMRTGNEQFF
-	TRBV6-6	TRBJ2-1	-	TGTGCCAGCAGATATGACGGTCCGGGGGAGCAGTTCTTC	CASRYDGPGEQFF
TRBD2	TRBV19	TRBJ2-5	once	TGTGCCAGTAGTTCGACTAGCGGGAGTCTCGAGACCCAGTACTTC	CASSSTSGSLETQYF
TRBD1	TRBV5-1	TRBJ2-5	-	TGCGCCAGCAGCTTAACCGGGACAGGGAGAGAGACCCAGTACTTC	CASSLTGTGRETQYF
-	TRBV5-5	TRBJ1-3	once	TGTGCCAGCAGCTGGGGGCAGGGAACGGGAGGAAACACCATATATTTT	CASSWGQGTGGNTIYF
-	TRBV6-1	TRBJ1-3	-	TGTGCCAGCAGAGCGGAGGCAAGCACCATATATTTT	CASRAEASTIYF
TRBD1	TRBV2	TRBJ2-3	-	TGTGCCAGCAGGGACTACAGGGGGCAAACAGATACGCAGTATTTT	CASRDYRGQTDTQYF
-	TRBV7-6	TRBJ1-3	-	TGTGCCAGCAGCCCCGTGAGCTCTGGAAACACCATATATTTT	CASSPVSSGNTIYF
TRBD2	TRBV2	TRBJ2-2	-	TGTGCCAGCAGCCGGACTAGTGACGGCGGGGAGCTGTTTTTT	CASSRTSDGGELFF